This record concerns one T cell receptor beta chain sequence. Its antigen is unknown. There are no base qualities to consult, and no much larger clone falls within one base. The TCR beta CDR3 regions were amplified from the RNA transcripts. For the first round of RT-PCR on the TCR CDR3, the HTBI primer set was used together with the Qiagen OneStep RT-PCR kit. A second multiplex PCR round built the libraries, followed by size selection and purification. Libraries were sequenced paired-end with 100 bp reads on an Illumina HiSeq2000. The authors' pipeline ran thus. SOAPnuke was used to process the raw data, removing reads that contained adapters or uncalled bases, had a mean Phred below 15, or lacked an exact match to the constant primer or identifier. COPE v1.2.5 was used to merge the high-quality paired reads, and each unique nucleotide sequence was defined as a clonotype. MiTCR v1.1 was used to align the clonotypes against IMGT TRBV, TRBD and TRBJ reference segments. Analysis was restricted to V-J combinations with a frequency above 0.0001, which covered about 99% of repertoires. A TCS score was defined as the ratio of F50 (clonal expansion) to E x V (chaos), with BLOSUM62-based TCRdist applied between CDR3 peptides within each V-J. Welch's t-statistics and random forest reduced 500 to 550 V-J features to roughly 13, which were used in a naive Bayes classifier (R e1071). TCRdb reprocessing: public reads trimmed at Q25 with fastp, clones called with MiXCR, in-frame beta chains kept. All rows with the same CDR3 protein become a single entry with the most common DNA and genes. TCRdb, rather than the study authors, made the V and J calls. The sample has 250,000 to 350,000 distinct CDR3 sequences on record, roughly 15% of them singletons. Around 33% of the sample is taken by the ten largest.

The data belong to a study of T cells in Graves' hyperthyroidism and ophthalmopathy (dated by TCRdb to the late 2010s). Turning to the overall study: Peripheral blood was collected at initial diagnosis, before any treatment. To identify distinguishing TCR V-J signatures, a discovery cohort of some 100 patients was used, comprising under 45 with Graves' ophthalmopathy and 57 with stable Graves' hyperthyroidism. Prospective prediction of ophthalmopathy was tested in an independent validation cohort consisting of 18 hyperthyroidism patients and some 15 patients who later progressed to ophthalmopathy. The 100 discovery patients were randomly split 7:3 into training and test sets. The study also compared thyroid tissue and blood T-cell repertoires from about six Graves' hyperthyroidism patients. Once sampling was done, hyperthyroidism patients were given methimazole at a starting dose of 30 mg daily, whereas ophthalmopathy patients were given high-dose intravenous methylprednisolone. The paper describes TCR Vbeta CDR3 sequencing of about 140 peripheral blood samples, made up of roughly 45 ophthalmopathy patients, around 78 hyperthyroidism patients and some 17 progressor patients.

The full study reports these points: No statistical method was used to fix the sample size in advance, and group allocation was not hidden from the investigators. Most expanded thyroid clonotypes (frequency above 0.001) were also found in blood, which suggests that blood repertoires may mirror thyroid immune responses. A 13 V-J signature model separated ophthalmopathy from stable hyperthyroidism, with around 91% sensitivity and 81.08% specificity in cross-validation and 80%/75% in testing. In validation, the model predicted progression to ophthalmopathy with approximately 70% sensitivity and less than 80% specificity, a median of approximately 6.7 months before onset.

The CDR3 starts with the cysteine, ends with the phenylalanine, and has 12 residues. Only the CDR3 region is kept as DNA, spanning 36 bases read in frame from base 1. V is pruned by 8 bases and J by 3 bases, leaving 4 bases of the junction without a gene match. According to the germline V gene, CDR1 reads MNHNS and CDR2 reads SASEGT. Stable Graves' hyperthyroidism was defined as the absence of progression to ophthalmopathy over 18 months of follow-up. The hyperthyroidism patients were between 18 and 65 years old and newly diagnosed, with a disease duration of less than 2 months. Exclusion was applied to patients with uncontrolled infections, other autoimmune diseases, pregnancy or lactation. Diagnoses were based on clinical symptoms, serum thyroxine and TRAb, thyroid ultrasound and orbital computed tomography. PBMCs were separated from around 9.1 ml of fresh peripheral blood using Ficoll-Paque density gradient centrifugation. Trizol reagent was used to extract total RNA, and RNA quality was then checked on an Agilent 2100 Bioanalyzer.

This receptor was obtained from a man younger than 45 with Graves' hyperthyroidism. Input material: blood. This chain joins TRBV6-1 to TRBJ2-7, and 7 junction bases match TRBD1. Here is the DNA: TGTGCCAGCGGGCCAGGGGGCTACGAGCAGTACTTC. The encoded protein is CASGPGGYEQYF.